This is a list of T cell receptor beta chains from one sample in a study of blood T cells in healthy people across ages. TCRdb used MiXCR to reprocess the 5' RACE reads, holding one entry per CDR3 protein. The sample yields roughly 680,000 distinct CDR3 sequences, roughly half seen once. The sequenced sample consisted of blood. These receptors all stem from a woman of 80 years or more in good health. The CDR3 runs from the conserved cysteine through the conserved F or W. D genes are given only for firm matches. Not every row has a clone size; where given, it reads once, few, many or a size class.

size	D	V	J	CDR3	DNA
few	.	TRBV27	TRBJ2-7	CASSSQGSYEQYF	TGTGCCAGCAGTTCCCAGGGTTCCTACGAGCAGTACTTC
many	.	TRBV12-3/TRBV12-4	TRBJ1-1	CASRSRMNTEAFF	TGTGCCAGCAGGTCAAGGATGAACACTGAAGCTTTCTTT
.	.	TRBV27	TRBJ1-1	CAGSLYGGATEAFF	TGTGCCGGCAGTTTATATGGGGGCGCGACTGAAGCTTTCTTT
few	TRBD2	TRBV12-3/TRBV12-4	TRBJ2-1	CASSSRLAGGNEQFF	TGTGCCAGCAGTTCCCGACTAGCGGGAGGCAATGAGCAGTTCTTC
few	.	TRBV7-9	TRBJ2-3	CASSPSTRTSTDTQYF	TGTGCCAGCAGCCCATCGACACGTACTAGCACAGATACGCAGTATTTT
many	.	TRBV6-6	TRBJ2-3	CASSYGVGDTQYF	TGTGCCAGCAGTTACGGGGTAGGAGATACGCAGTATTTT
.	TRBD2	TRBV6-5	TRBJ2-3	CASSYGTSGSVDTQYF	TGTGCCAGCAGTTACGGGACTAGCGGGAGTGTAGATACGCAGTATTTT
many	TRBD1	TRBV24-1	TRBJ2-5	CAPQGDRGSQETQYF	TGTGCCCCACAAGGGGACAGGGGATCTCAAGAGACCCAGTACTTC
.	TRBD2	TRBV5-1	TRBJ2-3	CASSLLGGTPTSTDTQYF	TGCGCCAGCAGCTTGCTGGGGGGGACCCCCACTAGCACAGATACGCAGTATTTT
many	TRBD1	TRBV11-3	TRBJ2-1	CASSGQGNEQFF	TGTGCCAGCAGCGGACAGGGAAATGAGCAGTTCTTC
few	.	TRBV2	TRBJ2-2	CASSVRLAGELFF	TGTGCCAGCAGTGTCCGATTGGCCGGGGAGCTGTTTTTT
many	.	TRBV6-5	TRBJ2-3	CASSYSRAEGDTQYF	TGTGCCAGCAGTTACTCTAGGGCGGAGGGAGATACGCAGTATTTT
few	TRBD2	TRBV5-1	TRBJ2-1	CASSLGALSGGNNEQFF	TGCGCCAGCAGCTTGGGAGCCCTTAGCGGGGGAAACAATGAGCAGTTCTTC
many	.	TRBV10-3	TRBJ2-3	CAIRGTVVLLGTQYF	TGTGCCATCAGGGGGACGGTCGTTCTGTTGGGGACGCAGTATTTT
.	TRBD1	TRBV27	TRBJ2-5	CASSFEWDSQETQYF	TGTGCCAGCAGTTTTGAGTGGGACAGCCAAGAGACCCAGTACTTC
.	TRBD2	TRBV2	TRBJ2-5	CASSGLAGGLQETQYF	TGTGCCAGCAGTGGACTAGCGGGGGGCCTCCAAGAGACCCAGTACTTC